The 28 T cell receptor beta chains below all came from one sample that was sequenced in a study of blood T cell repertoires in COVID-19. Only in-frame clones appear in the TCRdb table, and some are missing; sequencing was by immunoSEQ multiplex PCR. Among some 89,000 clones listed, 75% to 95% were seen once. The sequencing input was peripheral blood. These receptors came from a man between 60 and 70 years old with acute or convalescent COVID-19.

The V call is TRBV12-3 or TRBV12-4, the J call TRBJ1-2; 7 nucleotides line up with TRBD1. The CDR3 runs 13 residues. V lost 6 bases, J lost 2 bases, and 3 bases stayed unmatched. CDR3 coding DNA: TGTGCCAGCAGGGCACAGGGGAACTATGGCTACACCTTC. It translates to CASRAQGNYGYTF.

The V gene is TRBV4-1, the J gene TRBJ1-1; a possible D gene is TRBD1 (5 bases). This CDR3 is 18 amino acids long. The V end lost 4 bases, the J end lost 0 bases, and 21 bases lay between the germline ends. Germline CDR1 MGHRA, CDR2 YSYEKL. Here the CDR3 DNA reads TGCGCCAGCAGCCCCTCCAGGGAGGTGGCTAGGATGAACACTGAAGCTTTCTTT. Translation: CASSPSREVARMNTEAFF.

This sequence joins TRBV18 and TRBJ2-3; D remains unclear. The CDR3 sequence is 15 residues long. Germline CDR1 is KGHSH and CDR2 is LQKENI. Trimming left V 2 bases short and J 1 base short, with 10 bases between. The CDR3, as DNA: TGTGCCAGCTCACCAAACTTCGCGGGCACAGATACGCAGTATTTT. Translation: CASSPNFAGTDTQYF.

CDR3 region: CASSYSTTSNTGELFF. Written as DNA, the CDR3 is TGTGCCAGCAGTTACTCCACCACGAGTAACACCGGGGAGCTGTTTTTT. This sequence joins TRBV6-5 and TRBJ2-2; no firm D call. Trimming took off 0 bases at V and 2 bases at J, with 10 bases between the two ends. The CDR3 totals 16 residues. CDR1 and CDR2 from the germline V gene are MNHEY and SVGAGI.

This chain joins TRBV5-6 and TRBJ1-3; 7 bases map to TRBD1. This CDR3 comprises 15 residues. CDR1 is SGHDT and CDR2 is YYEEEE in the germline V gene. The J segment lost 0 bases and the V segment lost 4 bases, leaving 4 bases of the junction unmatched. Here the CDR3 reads CASSPRGSSGNTIYF. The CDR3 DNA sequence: TGTGCCAGCAGCCCCAGGGGGAGCTCTGGAAACACCATATATTTT.

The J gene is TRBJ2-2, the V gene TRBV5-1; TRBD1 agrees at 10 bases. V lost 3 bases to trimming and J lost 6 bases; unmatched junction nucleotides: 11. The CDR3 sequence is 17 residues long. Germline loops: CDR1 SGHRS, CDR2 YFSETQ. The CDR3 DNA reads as TGCGCCAGCAGCTCCAGGGCGGGACAGGGGCGTCCCGGGGAGCTGTTTTTT. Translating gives CASSSRAGQGRPGELFF.

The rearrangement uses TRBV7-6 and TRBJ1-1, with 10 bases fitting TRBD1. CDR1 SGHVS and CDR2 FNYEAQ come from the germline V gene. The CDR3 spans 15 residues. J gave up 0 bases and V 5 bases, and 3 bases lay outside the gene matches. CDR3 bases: TGTGCCAGCAGCAGACAGGGGGCCTTGAACACTGAAGCTTTCTTT. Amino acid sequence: CASSRQGALNTEAFF.

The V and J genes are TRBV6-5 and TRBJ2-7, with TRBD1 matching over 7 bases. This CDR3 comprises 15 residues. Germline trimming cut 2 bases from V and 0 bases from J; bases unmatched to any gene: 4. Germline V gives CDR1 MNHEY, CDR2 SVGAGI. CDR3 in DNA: TGTGCCAGCAGTTACGGCCGGGACAGCTCCTACGAGCAGTACTTC. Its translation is CASSYGRDSSYEQYF.

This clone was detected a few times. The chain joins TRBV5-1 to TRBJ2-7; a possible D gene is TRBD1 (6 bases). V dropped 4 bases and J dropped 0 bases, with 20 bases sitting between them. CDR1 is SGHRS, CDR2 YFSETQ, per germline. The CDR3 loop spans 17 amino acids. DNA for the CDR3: TGCGCCAGCAGCCGAACTGAACAGGGCGAATACTCCTACGAGCAGTACTTC. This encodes CASSRTEQGEYSYEQYF.

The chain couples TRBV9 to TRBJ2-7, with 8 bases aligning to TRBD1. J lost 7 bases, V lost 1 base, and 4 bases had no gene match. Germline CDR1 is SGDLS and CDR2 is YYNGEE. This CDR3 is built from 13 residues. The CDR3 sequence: CASSVQGAGEQYF. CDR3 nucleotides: TGTGCCAGCAGCGTACAGGGGGCGGGGGAGCAGTACTTC.

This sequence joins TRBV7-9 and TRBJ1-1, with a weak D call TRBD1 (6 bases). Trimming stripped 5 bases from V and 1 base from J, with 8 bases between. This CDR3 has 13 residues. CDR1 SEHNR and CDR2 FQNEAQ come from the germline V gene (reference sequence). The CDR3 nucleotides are TGTGCCAGCAGCGAGACAGGGAACACTGAAGCTTTCTTT. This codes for CASSETGNTEAFF.

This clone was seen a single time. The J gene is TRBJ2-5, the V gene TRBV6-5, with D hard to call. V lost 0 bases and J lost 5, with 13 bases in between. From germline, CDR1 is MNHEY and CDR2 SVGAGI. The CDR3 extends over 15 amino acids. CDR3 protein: CASSYSRKVRETQYF. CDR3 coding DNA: TGTGCCAGCAGTTACTCGAGGAAGGTTCGGGAGACCCAGTACTTC.

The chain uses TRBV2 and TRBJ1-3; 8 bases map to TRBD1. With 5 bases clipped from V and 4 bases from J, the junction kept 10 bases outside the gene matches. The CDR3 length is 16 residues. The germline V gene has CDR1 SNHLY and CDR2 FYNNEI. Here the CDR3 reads CASSSETTGVGNTIYF. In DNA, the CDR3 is TGTGCCAGCAGTTCAGAGACGACAGGGGTCGGAAACACCATATATTTT.

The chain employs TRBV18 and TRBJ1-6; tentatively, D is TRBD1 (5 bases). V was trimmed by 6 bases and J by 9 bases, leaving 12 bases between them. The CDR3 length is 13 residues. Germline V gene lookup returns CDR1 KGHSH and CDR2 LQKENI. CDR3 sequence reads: CASSRDSGSPLHF. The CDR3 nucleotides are TGTGCCAGCTCCCGGGACTCCGGTTCACCCCTCCACTTT.

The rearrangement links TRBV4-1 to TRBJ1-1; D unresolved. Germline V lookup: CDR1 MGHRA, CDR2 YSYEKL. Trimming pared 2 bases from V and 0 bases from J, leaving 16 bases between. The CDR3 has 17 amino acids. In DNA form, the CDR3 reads TGCGCCAGCAGCCAAAGCCCGAGGAGGCCCCTGAACACTGAAGCTTTCTTT. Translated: CASSQSPRRPLNTEAFF.

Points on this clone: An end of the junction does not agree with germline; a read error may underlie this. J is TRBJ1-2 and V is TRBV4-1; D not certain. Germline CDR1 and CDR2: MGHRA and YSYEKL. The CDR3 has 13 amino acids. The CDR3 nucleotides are TGCGCCAGCAGCCTACGGGAGAACTATGGCTGCACCTTC. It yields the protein CASSLRENYGCTF.

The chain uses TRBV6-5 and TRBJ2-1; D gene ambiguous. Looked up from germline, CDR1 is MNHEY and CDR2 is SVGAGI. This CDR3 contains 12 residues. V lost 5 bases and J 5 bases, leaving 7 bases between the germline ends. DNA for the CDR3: TGTGCCAGCAGTAGGCTAGACAATGAGCAGTTCTTC. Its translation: CASSRLDNEQFF.

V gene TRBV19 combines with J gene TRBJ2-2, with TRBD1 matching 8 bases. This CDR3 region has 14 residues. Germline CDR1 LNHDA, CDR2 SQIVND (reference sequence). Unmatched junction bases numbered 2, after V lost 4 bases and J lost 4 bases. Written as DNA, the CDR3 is TGTGCCAGTAGTAACAGGGGGTTCACCGGGGAGCTGTTTTTT. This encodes CASSNRGFTGELFF.

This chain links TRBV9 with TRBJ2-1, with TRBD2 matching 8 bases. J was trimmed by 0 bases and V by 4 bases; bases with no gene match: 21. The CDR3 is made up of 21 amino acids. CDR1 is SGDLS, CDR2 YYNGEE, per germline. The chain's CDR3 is CASSPRGSSGALKHSYNEQFF. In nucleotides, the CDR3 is TGTGCCAGCAGCCCAAGGGGCAGTAGCGGGGCCCTCAAACACTCCTACAATGAGCAGTTCTTC.

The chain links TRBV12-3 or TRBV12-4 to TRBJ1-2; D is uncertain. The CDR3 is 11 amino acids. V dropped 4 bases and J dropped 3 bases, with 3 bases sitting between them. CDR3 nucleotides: TGTGCCAGCAGTTCGTACTATGGCTACACCTTC. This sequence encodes CASSSYYGYTF.

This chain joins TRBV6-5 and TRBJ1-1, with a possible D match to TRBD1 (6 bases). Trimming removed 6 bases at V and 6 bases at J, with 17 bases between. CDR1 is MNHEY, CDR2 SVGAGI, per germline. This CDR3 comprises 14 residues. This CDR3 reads CASSVFKQGSEAFF. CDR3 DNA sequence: TGTGCCAGCAGCGTCTTCAAACAGGGTTCTGAAGCTTTCTTT.

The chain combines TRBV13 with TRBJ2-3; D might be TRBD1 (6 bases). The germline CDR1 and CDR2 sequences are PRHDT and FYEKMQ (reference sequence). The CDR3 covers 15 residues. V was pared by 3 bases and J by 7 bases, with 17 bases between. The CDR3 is CASSFGQRRMNTQYF. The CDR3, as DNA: TGTGCCAGCAGCTTCGGACAGCGCCGTATGAATACGCAGTATTTT.

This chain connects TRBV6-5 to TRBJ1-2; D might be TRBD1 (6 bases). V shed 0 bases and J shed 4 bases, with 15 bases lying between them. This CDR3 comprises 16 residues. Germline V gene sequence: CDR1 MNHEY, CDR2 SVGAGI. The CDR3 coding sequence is TGTGCCAGCAGTTACTCGGTCGAAGGGACAAGCTATGGCTACACCTTC. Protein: CASSYSVEGTSYGYTF.

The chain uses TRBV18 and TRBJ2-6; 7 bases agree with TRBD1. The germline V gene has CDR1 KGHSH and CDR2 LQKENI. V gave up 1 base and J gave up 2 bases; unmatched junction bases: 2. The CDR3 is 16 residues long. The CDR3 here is CASSPQGATGANVLTF. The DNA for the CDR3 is TGTGCCAGCTCACCACAGGGGGCTACTGGGGCCAACGTCCTGACTTTC.

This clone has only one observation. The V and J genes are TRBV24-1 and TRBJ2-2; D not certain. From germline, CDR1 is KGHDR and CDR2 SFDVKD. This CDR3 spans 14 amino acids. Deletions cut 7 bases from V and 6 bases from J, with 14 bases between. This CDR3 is CATRSQRGSGELFF. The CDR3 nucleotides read TGTGCCACCAGATCCCAGCGTGGCTCCGGGGAGCTGTTTTTT.

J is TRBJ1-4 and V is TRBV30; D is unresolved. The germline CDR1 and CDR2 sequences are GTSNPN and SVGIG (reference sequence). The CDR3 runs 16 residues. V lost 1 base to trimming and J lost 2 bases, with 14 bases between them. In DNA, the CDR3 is TGTGCCTGGAGTGGTGGGATCGGGATGACTAATGAAAAACTGTTTTTT. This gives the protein CAWSGGIGMTNEKLFF. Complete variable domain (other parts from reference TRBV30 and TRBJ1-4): SQTIHQWPATLVQPVGSPLSLECTVEGTSNPNLYWYRQAAGRGLQLLFYSVGIGQISSEVPQNLSASRPQDRQFILSSKKLLLSDSGFYLCAWSGGIGMTNEKLFFGSGTQLSVL.

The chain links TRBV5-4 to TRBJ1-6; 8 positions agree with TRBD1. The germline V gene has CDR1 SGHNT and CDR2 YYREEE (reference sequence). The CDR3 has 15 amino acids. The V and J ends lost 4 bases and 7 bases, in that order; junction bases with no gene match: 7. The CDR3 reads CASSAQGVPNSPLHF. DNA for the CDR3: TGTGCCAGCAGCGCACAGGGGGTCCCAAATTCACCCCTCCACTTT.

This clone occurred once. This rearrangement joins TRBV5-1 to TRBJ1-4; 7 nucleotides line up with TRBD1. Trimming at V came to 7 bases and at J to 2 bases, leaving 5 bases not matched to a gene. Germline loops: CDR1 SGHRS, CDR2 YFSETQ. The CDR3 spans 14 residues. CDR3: CASRPQGTNEKLFF. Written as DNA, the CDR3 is TGCGCCAGCCGACCACAGGGGACTAATGAAAAACTGTTTTTT.